Following are 24 T cell receptor beta chains from one sample sequenced in a study of regulatory T cells in long-lasting Graves disease. CDR3-region Arm-PCR and iRepertoire HTBI primers produced the TCR beta libraries. TCRdb passed the multiplex PCR reads through MiXCR, listing each CDR3 protein once. The data contain approximately 490,000 distinct CDR3 sequences, around 15% of them singletons. Time point indicated: newly diagnosed GD, antithyroid drugs for less than 3 months. TCR sequences were obtained from RNA taken from PBMCs. In addition, the sample was reused for a study of T cells in Graves' hyperthyroidism and ophthalmopathy.

Sequencing was performed on peripheral blood mononuclear cells (PBMCs), taken at new diagnosis, from a patient treated with antithyroid drugs. The receptors originated from a man aged 40-50 years with Graves disease.

The CDR3 nucleotides are TGTGCCAGCAGCGTTGGTACACCGAACACCGGGGAGCTGTTTTTT. Protein product: CASSVGTPNTGELFF. The chain joins TRBV9 to TRBJ2-2; no reliable D call. The V end lost 2 bases, the J end lost 0 bases, and 8 bases lay between the germline ends. CDR1 SGDLS and CDR2 YYNGEE come from the germline V gene. The CDR3 totals 15 residues.

There are many counts of this clonotype. The V gene is TRBV2, the J gene TRBJ2-5; TRBD1 agrees at 8 bases. CDR1 and CDR2 (germline): SNHLY, FYNNEI. The CDR3 contains 14 residues. V was pared by 4 bases and J by 8 bases, with 9 bases of the junction left unmatched. The CDR3 sequence is CASSVLGQGKTQYF. CDR3 bases: TGTGCCAGCAGTGTTCTCGGACAGGGAAAAACCCAGTACTTC.

With regard to this clonotype: As the CDR3 is not closed by the conserved phenylalanine or tryptophan, this likely results from a read error. The chain carries TRBV7-9 and TRBJ1-3; no clear D. Germline CDR1 and CDR2: SEHNR and FQNEAQ (reference sequence). This CDR3 comprises 16 residues. Trimming shortened V by 5 bases and J by 1 base, and 15 bases separated the two germline ends. The CDR3 nucleotides read TGTGCCAGCAGCCAATTATCCGGTGGGTCTGGAAACACCATATATCTT. Translating it yields CASSQLSGGSGNTIYL.

This clonotype was observed at least ten times. The chain joins TRBV28 to TRBJ1-1, with a possible D match to TRBD1 (6 bases). The CDR3 length is 13 residues. Germline CDR1 MDHEN, CDR2 SYDVKM. Trimming cost V 8 bases and J 4 bases, with 14 bases left between them. The CDR3 protein is CASQEGGGTEAFF. The CDR3 nucleotides are TGTGCCAGCCAAGAGGGAGGGGGCACTGAAGCTTTCTTT.

V and J are TRBV12-3 or TRBV12-4 and TRBJ2-3; 10 nucleotides match TRBD1. CDR3 length: 16 residues. Germline trimming cut 5 bases from V and 5 bases from J; bases unmatched to any gene: 10. DNA for the CDR3: TGTGCCAGCAGTATAACCGGGACAGGGGCAGGAGATACGCAGTATTTT. Encoded protein: CASSITGTGAGDTQYF.

The gene calls are TRBV7-9 and TRBJ1-1, with TRBD1 matching over 7 bases. CDR3 length: 21 amino acids. The ends lost 2 bases at V and 0 bases at J; junction bases unmatched: 21. Germline-derived CDR1 and CDR2 are SEHNR and FQNEAQ (reference sequence). The CDR3 loop is CASSLHYSLRDSLKMNTEAFF. In DNA form, the CDR3 reads TGTGCCAGCAGCTTACACTATTCGCTAAGGGACAGCCTAAAAATGAACACTGAAGCTTTCTTT.

The chain uses TRBV20-1 and TRBJ2-3; the match to TRBD2 covers 10 bases. Germline lookup yields CDR1 DFQATT and CDR2 SNEGSKA (reference sequence). Trimming took 1 base from V and 7 from J; bases not matched to a gene: 14. There are 17 residues in the CDR3. Here the CDR3 DNA reads TGCAGTGCTAGAGTCGGGGCGCTAGCGGGAGAGTTTTATACGCAGTATTTT. This translates into CSARVGALAGEFYTQYF.

At least ten counts were recorded for this clonotype. The V call is TRBV7-8, the J call TRBJ2-7; D might be TRBD1 (5 bases). Trimming shortened V by 5 bases and J by 1 base, and 12 bases separated the two germline ends. The germline V gene encodes CDR1 SGHVS and CDR2 FQNEAQ. CDR3 length: 14 residues. CDR3 coding DNA: TGTGCCAGCAGCCTCAGGGCCCGATCCTACGAGCAGTACTTC. Translating gives CASSLRARSYEQYF.

This clonotype was seen ten or more times. The chain links TRBV30 to TRBJ1-2; D is unclear. CDR3 length: 11 residues. The V gene's germline CDR1 is GTSNPN and CDR2 SVGIG (reference sequence). Trimming took off 4 bases at V and 4 bases at J, with 7 bases between the two ends. For the CDR3, the DNA is TGTGCCTGGACGAGGGTCTATGGCTACACCTTC. Its protein product is CAWTRVYGYTF.

In this sample, this clonotype turned up many times. The J gene is TRBJ1-2, the V gene TRBV2; D gene ambiguous. CDR1 and CDR2 from the germline V gene are SNHLY and FYNNEI. V lost 2 bases to trimming and J lost 3 bases, with 16 bases between them. CDR3 length: 16 residues. For the CDR3, the DNA is TGTGCCAGCAGTGAATTTCGTGGCAGGTGGGACTATGGCTACACCTTC. This encodes CASSEFRGRWDYGYTF.

J is TRBJ1-1 and V is TRBV6-5, with TRBD1 matching over 9 bases. CDR1 is MNHEY and CDR2 is SVGAGI in the germline V gene. V lost 2 bases to trimming and J lost 10 bases; unmatched junction nucleotides: 5. This CDR3 spans 13 amino acids. In DNA, the CDR3 is TGTGCCAGCAGTTACGGGGACAGGGCTGGAGCTTTCTTT. Its translation: CASSYGDRAGAFF.

As to this clonotype: This clone may be a read error of a much larger clone one base away. The CDR3 coding sequence is TGTGCCTGGAGTCTGGAGACTGAAGCTTCCTTT. It is translated as CAWSLETEASF. The rearrangement joins TRBV30 to TRBJ1-1; D unclear. This CDR3 is 11 amino acids long. Germline CDR1 GTSNPN, CDR2 SVGIG (reference sequence). Together with reference TRBV30 and TRBJ1-1, the CDR3 gives the full variable domain: SQTIHQWPATLVQPVGSPLSLECTVEGTSNPNLYWYRQAAGRGLQLLFYSVGIGQISSEVPQNLSASRPQDRQFILSSKKLLLSDSGFYLCAWSLETEASFGQGTRLTVV.

This clonotype was seen more than once but under ten times. The chain recombines TRBV19 with TRBJ1-5; the D is unclear. V lost 4 bases to trimming and J lost 7 bases, with 20 bases between them. The CDR3 runs to 16 residues. Germline values: CDR1 LNHDA, CDR2 SQIVND (reference sequence). CDR3 residues: CASSTPFSGRAQPQHF. CDR3 DNA sequence: TGTGCCAGTAGTACCCCTTTCTCTGGGAGGGCCCAGCCCCAGCATTTT.

This clonotype was counted ten times or more. The genes are TRBV7-2 and TRBJ2-7, with a weak D call TRBD1 (7 bases). Trimming left V 4 bases short and J 2 bases short, with 15 bases between. Germline V lookup: CDR1 SGHTA, CDR2 FQGNSA. This CDR3 spans 15 amino acids. The CDR3 region has the DNA TGTGCCAGCAGCTCCGCGGGACAGCAGACCTACGAGCAGTACTTC. Encoded protein: CASSSAGQQTYEQYF.

On this clonotype itself: A much larger clonotype is one base distant, so this may be a read error. This chain joins TRBV14 and TRBJ2-2, with a weak D call TRBD1 (6 bases). V was trimmed by 10 bases and J by 1 base, leaving 13 bases between them. CDR3 length: 14 amino acids. Germline-derived CDR1 and CDR2 are SGHDN and FVKESK. The chain's CDR3 is CATATGLNTGELFF. The CDR3 DNA sequence: TGTGCCACCGCGACAGGATTGAACACCGGGGAGCTGTTTTTT.

The sample holds many counts of this clonotype. This chain joins TRBV20-1 and TRBJ2-3, with D hard to call. Germline V lookup: CDR1 DFQATT, CDR2 SNEGSKA (reference sequence). Trimming took 4 bases from V and 2 from J, leaving 4 bases between them. There are 11 residues in the CDR3. CDR3 protein: CSAKITDTQYF. CDR3 nucleotide sequence: TGCAGTGCTAAGATCACAGATACGCAGTATTTT.

This clonotype was seen ten or more times. The V call is TRBV20-1, the J call TRBJ2-7; maybe TRBD1 (6 bases). Germline V gives CDR1 DFQATT, CDR2 SNEGSKA (reference sequence). The V end lost 3 bases, the J end lost 2 bases, and 17 bases lay between the germline ends. The CDR3 has 15 amino acids. The chain's CDR3 is CSARGQNRVAYEQYF. Written as DNA, the CDR3 is TGCAGTGCTAGGGGTCAAAACAGGGTGGCCTACGAGCAGTACTTC.

This clonotype was seen ten or more times. The CDR3 region is CASSLMSRETQYF. The CDR3 nucleotides are TGTGCCAGCAGTTTAATGTCCAGGGAGACCCAGTACTTC. This chain joins TRBV28 and TRBJ2-5; D is ambiguous. Germline CDR1 and CDR2: MDHEN and SYDVKM. The length of the CDR3 is 13 residues. The V and J ends lost 2 bases and 5 bases respectively, with 9 bases between them.

This clonotype was counted only a few times. At one end the junction does not follow the germline gene, possibly because of a read error. This chain uses TRBV24-1 with TRBJ1-5; D gene unclear. The germline V gene has CDR1 KGHDR and CDR2 SFDVKD. The CDR3 consists of 13 residues. In nucleotides, the CDR3 is TGTGCCACGAGTGGACGGGAGAGTAAGGCCCAGCATTTT. It codes for CATSGRESKAQHF.

This clonotype has a count of ten or more. V gene TRBV6-1 combines with J gene TRBJ2-5, with 9 bases identical to TRBD1. This CDR3 is built from 17 residues. V gave up 4 bases and J gave up 4 bases; unmatched junction bases: 13. Germline-derived CDR1 and CDR2 are MNHNS and SASEGT. In DNA form, the CDR3 reads TGTGCCAGCAGTGCGACCCAGCGATTGACAGGGGGAGAGACCCAGTACTTC. Its translation is CASSATQRLTGGETQYF.

The chain couples TRBV5-1 to TRBJ2-5, with D perhaps TRBD2 (5 bases). There are 14 residues in the CDR3. Germline lookup yields CDR1 SGHRS and CDR2 YFSETQ. The ends were cut back, 1 base at V and 3 bases at J, with 10 bases in the middle. This chain's CDR3 is CASSLRTGKETQYF. The CDR3 nucleotides read TGCGCCAGCAGCTTGAGGACCGGGAAAGAGACCCAGTACTTC.

This clonotype was counted at least ten times. The genes are TRBV24-1 and TRBJ1-2; possibly TRBD1 for D (5 bases). This CDR3 has 13 residues. Germline CDR1 KGHDR, CDR2 SFDVKD. V was trimmed by 3 bases and J by 7 bases, leaving 11 bases between them. CDR3 amino acids: CATSDARVRGYTF. Written as DNA, the CDR3 is TGTGCCACCAGTGATGCCAGGGTCCGTGGCTACACCTTC.

The CDR3: CASTLTGQGQDTQYF. CDR3 DNA: TGTGCCAGCACCTTAACAGGACAGGGGCAAGATACGCAGTATTTT. The chain carries TRBV28 and TRBJ2-3; the match to TRBD1 covers 9 bases. V dropped 7 bases and J dropped 5; count of bases not matched to a gene: 10. The length of the CDR3 is 15 residues. Per germline, CDR1 MDHEN and CDR2 SYDVKM.

In its sample, this clonotype was seen many times. The chain recombines TRBV11-2 with TRBJ1-2; 12 bases agree with TRBD1. V shed 4 bases and J 6 bases; nucleotides not matched to a gene: 9. Looked up from germline, CDR1 is SGHAT and CDR2 is FQNNGV. The CDR3 length is 16 residues. CDR3 coding DNA: TGTGCCAGCAGCTCCGGGACAGGGGGCGCAAGGGATGGCTACACCTTC. It yields the protein CASSSGTGGARDGYTF.